A selection of T cell receptor beta chains follows, all from one sample in a study of human T cells and chemical hapten exposure. TCRdb re-analysed the 5' RACE reads in MiXCR, keeping a single row per CDR3 protein. The data contain 95,000 to 120,000 distinct CDR3 sequences, approximately 20% of them seen just once; the ten biggest clones take up 2.8%. The source is a human donor in good health. Each CDR3 is given with its conserved first and last residue. The order of the fields is clone size, J gene, V gene, D gene, CDR3 protein, CDR3 DNA. D genes are given only for firm matches. Part of the rows lack a size; the others show once, few, many or a class for expanded clones.

few TRBJ1-1 TRBV29-1 TRBD1 CSVEGQGRNTEAFF TGCAGCGTTGAAGGACAGGGGCGGAACACTGAAGCTTTCTTT
NA TRBJ2-2 TRBV6-2/TRBV6-3 TRBD2 CASSYTAGGTGELFF TGTGCCAGCAGTTACACAGCGGGAGGCACCGGGGAGCTGTTTTTT
NA TRBJ2-7 TRBV20-1 TRBD2 CSARGGTSVYEQYF TGCAGTGCCCGAGGGGGGACTAGCGTATACGAGCAGTACTTC
many TRBJ1-5 TRBV6-2/TRBV6-3 TRBD1 CASSYLAATGFYNQPQHF TGTGCCAGCAGTTACCTTGCCGCGACAGGGTTTTACAATCAGCCCCAGCATTTT
few TRBJ2-5 TRBV6-1 NA CASTRGGSPPETQYF TGTGCCAGCACCCGAGGGGGGTCTCCTCCAGAGACCCAGTACTTC
NA TRBJ2-2 TRBV11-3 TRBD1 CASSRQGVVTGELFF TGTGCCAGCAGCCGTCAGGGGGTCGTAACCGGGGAGCTGTTTTTT
NA TRBJ1-5 TRBV27 NA CASSLGHSRNQPQHF TGTGCCAGCAGTTTAGGGCACTCCCGTAATCAGCCCCAGCATTTT
NA TRBJ2-7 TRBV28 TRBD1 CASSIRQGYYEQYF TGTGCCAGCAGTATAAGACAGGGCTACTACGAGCAGTACTTC
NA TRBJ2-1 TRBV10-3 TRBD2 CAISGSGREYNEQFF TGTGCCATCAGCGGGAGCGGGAGGGAGTACAATGAGCAGTTCTTC
NA TRBJ1-1 TRBV12-3/TRBV12-4 NA CASSLELWGDDTAFF TGTGCCAGCAGTTTAGAACTTTGGGGGGACGACACCGCTTTCTTT
few TRBJ2-5 TRBV11-2 NA CASSSNRAQETQYF TGTGCCAGCAGCTCAAACAGGGCTCAAGAGACCCAGTACTTC
many TRBJ2-3 TRBV20-1 NA CSATARDTQYF TGCAGTGCTACCGCTAGAGATACGCAGTATTTT
NA TRBJ2-2 TRBV19 TRBD2 CASSIVPGLAGRSTGELFF TGTGCCAGTAGTATAGTTCCGGGACTAGCGGGGCGGAGCACCGGGGAGCTGTTTTTT
NA TRBJ1-1 TRBV18 NA CASSPRTNMNTEAFF TGTGCCAGCTCACCAAGGACAAATATGAACACTGAAGCTTTCTTT
NA TRBJ2-1 TRBV5-6 TRBD2 CASSPGTNNNNEQFF TGTGCCAGCAGTCCCGGGACTAACAATAACAATGAGCAGTTCTTC
NA TRBJ1-5 TRBV16 NA CASSQCNAQHF TGTGCCAGCAGCCAATGTAATGCCCAGCATTTT
NA TRBJ2-2 TRBV18 NA CASSPWRANTGELFF TGTGCCAGCTCACCATGGAGGGCGAACACCGGGGAGCTGTTTTTT
few TRBJ2-5 TRBV28 TRBD2 CASSALAGGPDETQYF TGTGCCAGCAGCGCACTAGCGGGAGGGCCCGACGAGACCCAGTACTTC
many TRBJ2-7 TRBV12-3/TRBV12-4 NA CASSPQGYEQYF TGTGCCAGCAGTCCTCAGGGGTACGAGCAGTACTTC
few TRBJ2-1 TRBV20-1 TRBD1 CSLKGQGYNEQFF TGCAGTCTCAAAGGACAGGGGTACAATGAGCAGTTCTTC
few TRBJ1-4 TRBV20-1 NA CSAIKLGKGLFF TGCAGTGCTATAAAACTGGGGAAAGGACTGTTTTTT
NA TRBJ2-7 TRBV12-3/TRBV12-4 TRBD2 CASSPRGRAPFEQYF TGTGCCAGCAGCCCCCGTGGGAGGGCTCCTTTCGAGCAGTACTTC
few TRBJ2-1 TRBV20-1 TRBD2 CSASEGRARNEQFF TGCAGTGCCTCCGAAGGGAGGGCCAGGAATGAGCAGTTCTTC
NA TRBJ2-7 TRBV6-1 TRBD1 CASSRPIGQGYPYEQYF TGTGCCAGCAGCCGGCCAATAGGACAGGGGTACCCCTACGAGCAGTACTTC
few TRBJ1-1 TRBV6-5 NA CASSWTASNTEAFF TGTGCCAGCAGTTGGACAGCCTCGAACACTGAAGCTTTCTTT
NA TRBJ2-1 TRBV30 TRBD2 CAWVGTSGRLEQFF TGTGCCTGGGTAGGGACTAGCGGGAGGCTGGAGCAGTTCTTC
few TRBJ2-7 TRBV5-1 NA CASSLEQTPLKQYF TGCGCCAGCAGCTTGGAACAGACCCCCTTAAAGCAGTACTTC
few TRBJ1-2 TRBV9 NA CASSVAPVSGVLYGYTF TGTGCCAGCAGCGTAGCCCCCGTCTCGGGGGTTCTCTATGGCTACACCTTC
NA TRBJ2-1 TRBV3-1 NA CASSQEPRDEQFF TGTGCCAGCAGCCAAGAACCCAGGGATGAGCAGTTCTTC
NA TRBJ2-7 TRBV12-3/TRBV12-4 NA CASSQGLSGEQYF TGTGCCAGCAGCCAGGGATTGAGTGGCGAGCAGTACTTC
NA TRBJ2-1 TRBV2 TRBD2 CAGGGTISYNEQFF TGTGCCGGAGGAGGGACTATCTCCTACAATGAGCAGTTCTTC
NA TRBJ2-3 TRBV2 TRBD2 CASSRGGVTDTQYF TGTGCCAGCAGTCGGGGGGGGGTCACAGATACGCAGTATTTT
many TRBJ1-2 TRBV3-1 NA CASSLTGIYGYTF TGTGCCAGCAGCCTAACAGGGATTTATGGCTACACCTTC
many TRBJ2-3 TRBV20-1 TRBD2 CSAALWLAGGPRTDTQYF TGCAGTGCTGCCCTCTGGCTAGCGGGAGGGCCGCGCACAGATACGCAGTATTTT
few TRBJ2-7 TRBV6-5 TRBD2 CASSLTSGRAAEQYF TGTGCCAGCAGTTTGACTAGCGGGAGGGCCGCCGAGCAGTACTTC
NA TRBJ2-1 TRBV14 NA CASSQVWNEQFF TGTGCCAGCAGCCAAGTTTGGAATGAGCAGTTCTTC
few TRBJ1-1 TRBV6-4 TRBD1 CASSDSDRASGITEAFF TGTGCCAGCAGTGACTCCGACAGGGCATCTGGGATCACTGAAGCTTTCTTT
many TRBJ1-4 TRBV6-5 TRBD1 CASSGTGNEKLFF TGTGCCAGCTCCGGGACAGGGAACGAAAAACTGTTTTTT
few TRBJ2-7 TRBV10-3 NA CAISEGPDQGLGYEQYF TGTGCCATCAGCGAGGGGCCAGATCAGGGGCTAGGCTACGAGCAGTACTTC
NA TRBJ2-3 TRBV29-1 TRBD2 CSVCSGIPPDTQYF TGCAGCGTTTGTAGCGGGATCCCTCCAGATACGCAGTATTTT
NA TRBJ2-1 TRBV30 NA CAWIGVSNEQFF TGTGCCTGGATAGGGGTCAGCAATGAGCAGTTCTTC
NA TRBJ1-1 TRBV7-2 NA CASSSQGQINTEAFF TGTGCCAGCAGCTCCCAAGGACAGATAAACACTGAAGCTTTCTTT
few TRBJ2-1 TRBV28 NA CASSLRVVPYNEQFF TGTGCCAGCAGTTTACGTGTAGTCCCCTACAATGAGCAGTTCTTC